Presented here are 13 T cell receptor beta chains from one specimen sequenced in a study of a mutant IDH1 vaccine in newly diagnosed glioma. Antigen specificity for these receptors is unknown. Noted time point: week 23, last vaccination. The investigators gave 300 ug of mutant IDH1 20-mer peptide in each vaccine dose, together with topical imiquimod. Produced via immunoSEQ multiplex PCR; TCRdb's table is partial and in-frame only. Here the sample spans about 56,000 clones, over 70% being singletons. Sample: PBMCs, taken from a glioma patient whose treatment included an IDH1 peptide vaccine. The receptors stem from a man aged 40-49 years with glioma.

The chain recombines TRBV5-4 with TRBJ2-1, with 7 bases matching TRBD2. CDR1 is SGHNT, CDR2 YYREEE, per germline (reference sequence). CDR3 length: 16 residues. With V trimmed by 1 base and J by 0 bases, 4 bases remained unmatched. CDR3 residues: CASSLSGGGSYNEQFF. CDR3 sequence (DNA): TGTGCCAGCAGCTTGTCTGGCGGGGGCTCCTACAATGAGCAGTTCTTC. Together with reference TRBV5-4 and TRBJ2-1, the CDR3 gives the full variable domain: ETGVTQSPTHLIKTRGQQVTLRCSSQSGHNTVSWYQQALGQGPQFIFQYYREEENGRGNFPPRFSGLQFPNYSSELNVNALELDDSALYLCASSLSGGGSYNEQFFGPGTRLTVL.

The rearrangement links TRBV10-3 to TRBJ2-7; D assignment may be TRBD1 or TRBD2 (6 bases each). Germline V gene lookup returns CDR1 ENHRY and CDR2 SYGVKD. This CDR3 is 18 amino acids long. The V end was cut by 0 bases, the J end by 2 bases, with 20 bases between. CDR3 DNA: TGTGCCATCAGTGAGTCGGCACCCTTTGCAGGGGAGGCCTACGAGCAGTACTTC. The encoded protein is CAISESAPFAGEAYEQYF.

The V and J genes are TRBV6-6 and TRBJ2-3; D is unresolved. There are 12 residues in the CDR3. V lost 7 bases to trimming and J lost 6 bases, with 11 bases between them. CDR1 MNHNY and CDR2 SVGAGI come from the germline V gene (reference sequence). The CDR3 DNA reads as TGTGCCAGCATAGGAGCCGGGGATACGCAGTATTTT. Residues: CASIGAGDTQYF.

The chain recombines TRBV28 with TRBJ2-7; D possibly uses TRBD1 or TRBD2 (5 bases each). This CDR3 spans 12 amino acids. In germline, CDR1 is MDHEN, CDR2 SYDVKM. V was pared by 8 bases and J by 0 bases, with 8 bases between. CDR3 bases: TGTGCCAGCGGGGGAGACTCCTACGAGCAGTACTTC. It encodes CASGGDSYEQYF.

This rearrangement joins TRBV28 to TRBJ1-5, with D possibly TRBD1 on 6 matching bases. The length of the CDR3 is 18 residues. Between the trimmed V and J ends, which lost 5 bases and 0 bases, there was a span of 20 bases. CDR1 and CDR2 from the germline V gene are MDHEN and SYDVKM. The CDR3 DNA reads as TGTGCCAGCAGTCCCCAAGGGGGGGGACCCTATAGCAATCAGCCCCAGCATTTT. Translated, it gives CASSPQGGGPYSNQPQHF.

The chain carries TRBV14 and TRBJ2-2, with D possibly being TRBD1 (5 bases). The CDR3 is 15 amino acids. Germline assignment: CDR1 SGHDN and CDR2 FVKESK. Trimming took off 1 base at V and 6 bases at J, with 12 bases between the two ends. The CDR3 DNA reads TGTGCCAGCAGCCAAGTACAGGCCGGGTCCGGGGAGCTGTTTTTT. Protein: CASSQVQAGSGELFF.

The chain recombines TRBV11-2 with TRBJ2-2, with 7 bases identical to TRBD2. This CDR3 comprises 14 residues. With V trimmed by 6 bases and J by 2 bases, 3 bases remained unmatched. CDR1 and CDR2 from the germline V gene are SGHAT and FQNNGV. CDR3 protein: CASRTSPNTGELFF. CDR3 in DNA: TGTGCCAGCAGGACTAGCCCAAACACCGGGGAGCTGTTTTTT.

The chain links TRBV7-2 to TRBJ1-1; TRBD1 agrees at 8 bases. V trimming: 4 bases; J trimming: 4 bases; junction bases outside the gene matches: 5. CDR1 SGHTA and CDR2 FQGNSA come from the germline V gene. This CDR3 is 14 amino acids long. The CDR3 sequence: CASSWQDRVTEAFF. The CDR3 nucleotides read TGTGCCAGCAGCTGGCAGGACAGGGTCACTGAAGCTTTCTTT.

The CDR3 sequence is CASSAAGNNEQFF. Written as DNA, the CDR3 is TGTGCCAGCAGCGCAGCGGGTAACAATGAGCAGTTCTTC. The J gene is TRBJ2-1, the V gene TRBV9; a possible D gene is TRBD2 (6 bases). Germline loops: CDR1 SGDLS, CDR2 YYNGEE. This CDR3 contains 13 residues. V lost 3 bases, J lost 5 bases, and 9 bases lay in between.

The rearrangement joins TRBV6-4 to TRBJ2-3, with 10 positions matching TRBD1. The ends lost 3 bases at V and 1 base at J; junction bases unmatched: 4. The CDR3 is 16 residues long. Germline assignment: CDR1 MRHNA and CDR2 SNTAGT. CDR3 nucleotides: TGTGCCAGCAGTGAGGCCGGGACAGGGGGCACAGATACGCAGTATTTT. Amino acid sequence: CASSEAGTGGTDTQYF.

The chain combines TRBV23-1 with TRBJ2-3; D might be TRBD1 (6 bases). TRBV23-1 is annotated as an ORF whose role is uncertain. The CDR3 has 14 amino acids. V was trimmed by 0 bases and J by 4 bases, leaving 8 bases between them. DNA of the CDR3: TGCGCCAGCAGTCAATCACAGGGACCAGATACGCAGTATTTT. Encoded protein: CASSQSQGPDTQYF.

V usage is TRBV2 and J usage is TRBJ1-5; perhaps TRBD1 as D (5 bases). This CDR3 spans 14 amino acids. Germline CDR1 and CDR2: SNHLY and FYNNEI. V was trimmed by 3 bases and J by 7 bases, leaving 13 bases between them. In DNA form, the CDR3 reads TGTGCCAGCAGTGATACTGGGGGGTGGCAGCCCCAGCATTTT. Amino acids: CASSDTGGWQPQHF.

This clone occurred a few times. The chain joins TRBV19 to TRBJ2-7, with unresolved D. CDR1 is LNHDA and CDR2 is SQIVND in the germline V gene (reference sequence). The CDR3 has 13 amino acids. The V end was cut by 3 bases, the J end by 3 bases, with 9 bases between. The CDR3 DNA reads TGTGCCAGTAGTATGGCTAGAAACTACGAGCAGTACTTC. Amino acids: CASSMARNYEQYF.